The 27 T cell receptor beta chains reported below all come from one sample, sequenced in a study of PD-1 blockade in classical Hodgkin lymphoma. The method was immunoSEQ multiplex PCR; TCRdb's version includes in-frame clones alone and lacks a portion of them. The table has 75,000 to 100,000 clones, over 80% seen once; the top ten hold 9% to 15%. Autologous stem cell transplantation was followed by relapse in every patient, and brentuximab vedotin exposure varied. Source: peripheral blood mononuclear cells (PBMCs), taken at baseline. All receptors come from a human donor with classical Hodgkin lymphoma.

The V gene is TRBV28, the J gene TRBJ1-2; D is uncertain. The CDR3 totals 14 residues. Looked up from germline, CDR1 is MDHEN and CDR2 is SYDVKM. V lost 6 bases, J lost 4 bases, and 15 bases lay in between. Written as DNA, the CDR3 is TGTGCCAGCAGGTCGCCTCTTACCACCTATGGCTACACCTTC. Residues: CASRSPLTTYGYTF.

V and J are TRBV9 and TRBJ2-4, with 8 bases fitting TRBD2. The V gene's germline CDR1 is SGDLS and CDR2 YYNGEE. The CDR3 has 21 amino acids. Trimming at V came to 6 bases and at J to 0 bases, leaving 23 bases not matched to a gene. CDR3 sequence (DNA): TGTGCCAGCATCGATCCTTATAGCGGGGAGTGTTTGGGCCTAGCCAAAAACATTCAGTACTTC. Its translation: CASIDPYSGECLGLAKNIQYF.

This chain joins TRBV7-9 and TRBJ2-3; D remains ambiguous. Germline V gene lookup returns CDR1 SEHNR and CDR2 FQNEAQ (reference sequence). Trimming stripped 2 bases from V and 5 bases from J, with 8 bases between. The CDR3 runs 13 residues. The CDR3 region is CASSLLLGDTQYF. As DNA, the CDR3 is TGTGCCAGCAGCTTATTACTCGGAGATACGCAGTATTTT.

The chain is built from TRBV6-5 and TRBJ2-5, with 7 nucleotides matching TRBD1. V lost 6 bases and J lost 5; bases outside the gene matches: 6. CDR3 length equals 13 residues. The germline V gene encodes CDR1 MNHEY and CDR2 SVGAGI. The chain's CDR3 is CASRPTGLETQYF. The CDR3 bases are TGTGCCAGCAGGCCGACAGGGCTGGAGACCCAGTACTTC.

The rearrangement uses TRBV2 and TRBJ2-5, with D possibly being TRBD1 or TRBD2 (5 bases each). The CDR3 runs to 14 residues. Trimming took 8 bases from V and 0 from J, leaving 13 bases between them. The V gene's germline CDR1 is SNHLY and CDR2 FYNNEI. The DNA of the CDR3 is TGTGCCAGCGACCGGGACGCTAACCAAGAGACCCAGTACTTC. Encoded protein: CASDRDANQETQYF.

The CDR3 DNA sequence: TGTGCCAGCAGAATAGGGGCCCCGGACGGGAACACTGAAGCTTTCTTT. Its protein product is CASRIGAPDGNTEAFF. The genes are TRBV7-6 and TRBJ1-1, with a weak D call TRBD1 (5 bases). From germline, CDR1 is SGHVS and CDR2 FNYEAQ. This CDR3 has 16 residues. Trimming stripped 6 bases from V and 1 base from J, with 18 bases between.

The chain links TRBV5-6 to TRBJ2-3; possibly TRBD1 for D (5 bases). V lost 1 base to trimming and J lost 6 bases, with 9 bases between them. This CDR3 is built from 13 residues. Looked up from germline, CDR1 is SGHDT and CDR2 is YYEEEE. Written as DNA, the CDR3 is TGTGCCAGCAGCTTGCCTGGGGCGGATACGCAGTATTTT. Its protein is CASSLPGADTQYF.

The chain uses TRBV28 and TRBJ1-3; perhaps TRBD1 as D (5 bases). Trimming took 7 bases from V and 0 from J, leaving 16 bases between them. Germline CDR1 reads MDHEN; CDR2 reads SYDVKM. The length of the CDR3 is 16 residues. The CDR3 DNA reads as TGTGCCAGCATCCCTGGGGGGGGAACCTCTGGAAACACCATATATTTT. Translation gives CASIPGGGTSGNTIYF. The entire variable domain, with the rest obtained from reference TRBV28 and TRBJ1-3, is as follows: DVKVTQSSRYLVKRTGEKVFLECVQDMDHENMFWYRQDPGLGLRLIYFSYDVKMKEKGDIPEGYSVSREKKERFSLILESASTNQTSMYLCASIPGGGTSGNTIYFGEGSWLTVV.

This clone has a single count. The V gene is TRBV14, the J gene TRBJ2-1; TRBD2 is a possible D gene (5 bases). The CDR3 covers 13 residues. V lost 5 bases and J lost 4, with 9 bases in between. CDR1 and CDR2 (germline): SGHDN, FVKESK. Written as DNA, the CDR3 is TGTGCCAGCAGCTACGGGATTTACAATGAGCAGTTCTTC. Amino acid sequence: CASSYGIYNEQFF. The whole variable domain, remainder taken from reference TRBV14 and TRBJ2-1, is EAGVTQFPSHSVIEKGQTVTLRCDPISGHDNLYWYRRVMGKEIKFLLHFVKESKQDESGMPNNRFLAERTGGTYSTLKVQPAELEDSGVYFCASSYGIYNEQFFGPGTRLTVL.

This clone was observed a few times. V usage is TRBV27 and J usage is TRBJ2-2; TRBD2 matches at 7 bases. V shed 7 bases, J shed 6 bases, and the junction held 20 bases outside the gene matches. The CDR3 has 18 residues. Per the germline V gene, CDR1 is MNHEY and CDR2 is SMNVEV (reference sequence). CDR3 nucleotide sequence: TGTGCCAGCACCTCTTGGGGCGGGGGAGGCGGCGGCGCCGGGGAGCTGTTTTTT. This translates into CASTSWGGGGGGAGELFF.

The rearrangement uses TRBV28 and TRBJ1-2, with TRBD1 identical over 8 bases. Per germline, CDR1 MDHEN and CDR2 SYDVKM. Trimming took 7 bases from V and 6 from J; bases not matched to a gene: 7. CDR3 size: 13 residues. The CDR3 DNA reads as TGTGCCAGCACCAAAGACAGGGGTAATGGCTACACCTTC. Amino acids: CASTKDRGNGYTF.

This rearrangement joins TRBV5-5 to TRBJ2-5; 13 positions match TRBD2. The CDR3 covers 16 residues. V was clipped by 3 bases and J by 6 bases; unmatched bases: 8. The germline V gene encodes CDR1 SGHKS and CDR2 YYEKEE (reference sequence). The CDR3 DNA follows: TGTGCCAGCAGCTACTGGACTAGCGGGAGCGGGCAGACCCAGTACTTC. It codes for CASSYWTSGSGQTQYF.

The gene calls are TRBV23-1 and TRBJ2-7; D perhaps matches TRBD2 (6 bases). TRBV23-1 is an open reading frame, and its role is uncertain. V was clipped by 5 bases and J by 2 bases, with 34 bases between them. CDR3 length equals 21 residues. The CDR3 sequence: CASSSPWGELAIMKNPYEQYF. The CDR3 DNA is TGCGCCAGCAGTTCCCCCTGGGGGGAATTAGCTATAATGAAAAATCCCTACGAGCAGTACTTC.

V gene TRBV27 combines with J gene TRBJ2-7; D is unclear. The CDR3 sequence is 15 residues long. Germline values: CDR1 MNHEY, CDR2 SMNVEV (reference sequence). Trimming left V 3 bases short and J 2 bases short, with 14 bases between. In DNA, the CDR3 is TGTGCCAGCAGTTTGGCCCCTTCTGGCGCCTACGAGCAGTACTTC. Amino acids: CASSLAPSGAYEQYF.

The rearrangement joins TRBV5-1 to TRBJ2-5; TRBD2 agrees at 10 bases. Trimming at V came to 4 bases and at J to 5 bases, leaving 17 bases not matched to a gene. CDR1 is SGHRS, CDR2 YFSETQ, per germline. The CDR3 sequence is 18 residues long. This CDR3 reads CASSIERTSGHMGETQYF. CDR3 nucleotide sequence: TGCGCCAGCAGCATCGAAAGGACTAGCGGACACATGGGGGAGACCCAGTACTTC.

The V gene is TRBV2, the J gene TRBJ2-5; D unclear. The ends were cut back, 8 bases at V and 3 bases at J, with 10 bases in the middle. In germline, CDR1 is SNHLY, CDR2 FYNNEI. The CDR3 extends over 12 amino acids. The CDR3 coding sequence is TGTGCCAGCGCCCGGACGGAAGAGACCCAGTACTTC. It is translated as CASARTEETQYF. The full variable domain, in which reference TRBV2 and TRBJ2-5 provide the parts outside the CDR3, is EPEVTQTPSHQVTQMGQEVILRCVPISNHLYFYWYRQILGQKVEFLVSFYNNEISEKSEIFDDQFSVERPDGSNFTLKIRSTKLEDSAMYFCASARTEETQYFGPGTRLLVL.

The chain is built from TRBV5-1 and TRBJ2-2; no firm D call. V dropped 0 bases and J dropped 0 bases, with 9 bases sitting between them. The CDR3 spans 16 residues. Germline CDR1 SGHRS, CDR2 YFSETQ. Written as DNA, the CDR3 is TGCGCCAGCAGCTTGGCCTTAGGATCGAACACCGGGGAGCTGTTTTTT. Its translation: CASSLALGSNTGELFF.

V is TRBV5-6 and J is TRBJ1-2; D is unresolved. Trimming cost V 5 bases and J 6 bases, with 14 bases left between them. The CDR3 spans 13 residues. Germline V CDR1 and CDR2: SGHDT, YYEEEE. The CDR3 loop reads CASSPVGGDGYTF. The DNA of the CDR3 is TGTGCCAGCAGTCCGGTCGGCGGGGATGGCTACACCTTC. The whole variable domain, filled in from reference TRBV5-6 and TRBJ1-2, reads DAGVTQSPTHLIKTRGQQVTLRCSPKSGHDTVSWYQQALGQGPQFIFQYYEEEERQRGNFPDRFSGHQFPNYSSELNVNALLLGDSALYLCASSPVGGDGYTFGSGTRLTVV.

This chain joins TRBV2 and TRBJ2-5; D call uncertain. Trimming took off 1 base at V and 4 bases at J, with 10 bases between the two ends. From germline, CDR1 is SNHLY and CDR2 FYNNEI. This CDR3 is 14 amino acids long. CDR3: CASSEGLSSETQYF. In DNA, the CDR3 is TGTGCCAGCAGTGAAGGACTGAGTTCAGAGACCCAGTACTTC. Supplemented by reference TRBV2 and TRBJ2-5, the full variable domain reads EPEVTQTPSHQVTQMGQEVILRCVPISNHLYFYWYRQILGQKVEFLVSFYNNEISEKSEIFDDQFSVERPDGSNFTLKIRSTKLEDSAMYFCASSEGLSSETQYFGPGTRLLVL.

V is TRBV7-3 and J is TRBJ2-2, with 7 bases aligning to TRBD2. Germline V gene lookup returns CDR1 SGHTA and CDR2 FQGTGA. V gave up 5 bases and J gave up 4 bases; unmatched junction bases: 10. The CDR3 is 16 amino acids. The CDR3 DNA sequence: TGTGCCAGCAGCCCACACGCGGGAGTAGGCACCGGGGAGCTGTTTTTT. Its protein product is CASSPHAGVGTGELFF.

This chain joins TRBV13 and TRBJ1-1; no reliable D call. The V end was cut by 2 bases, the J end by 4 bases, with 11 bases between. From germline, CDR1 is PRHDT and CDR2 FYEKMQ (reference sequence). This CDR3 has 14 residues. The CDR3 sequence is CASSLRGTVTEAFF. In DNA, the CDR3 is TGTGCCAGCAGCTTACGAGGAACCGTCACTGAAGCTTTCTTT.

There are a few counts of this clone. This chain links TRBV5-4 with TRBJ2-7, with 10 bases matching TRBD2. This CDR3 region has 15 residues. Germline V gene sequence: CDR1 SGHNT, CDR2 YYREEE (reference sequence). Unmatched junction bases numbered 6, after V lost 4 bases and J lost 2 bases. The CDR3 spells CASSPRTSGAYEQYF. CDR3 DNA: TGTGCCAGCAGCCCCAGGACTAGCGGCGCCTACGAGCAGTACTTC. Filled out from reference TRBV5-4 and TRBJ2-7, the complete variable domain reads ETGVTQSPTHLIKTRGQQVTLRCSSQSGHNTVSWYQQALGQGPQFIFQYYREEENGRGNFPPRFSGLQFPNYSSELNVNALELDDSALYLCASSPRTSGAYEQYFGPGTRLTVT.

The gene calls are TRBV7-2 and TRBJ2-3; D is perhaps TRBD1 (6 bases). The ends were cut back, 5 bases at V and 1 base at J, with 13 bases in the middle. Per germline, CDR1 SGHTA and CDR2 FQGNSA. This CDR3 spans 15 amino acids. The CDR3: CASSRSRGGTDTQYF. The CDR3, as DNA: TGTGCCAGCAGCCGAAGCAGGGGTGGCACAGATACGCAGTATTTT. Together with reference TRBV7-2 and TRBJ2-3, the CDR3 gives the full variable domain: GAGVSQSPSNKVTEKGKDVELRCDPISGHTALYWYRQSLGQGLEFLIYFQGNSAPDKSGLPSDRFSAERTGGSVSTLTIQRTQQEDSAVYLCASSRSRGGTDTQYFGPGTRLTVL.

This chain uses TRBV5-1 with TRBJ2-1; TRBD2 matches at 10 bases. Germline V gene data show CDR1 as SGHRS and CDR2 as YFSETQ. This CDR3 spans 20 amino acids. V shed 3 bases and J 0 bases; nucleotides not matched to a gene: 15. Here the CDR3 DNA reads TGCGCCAGCAGCTCCCGACTAGCGGGCGGCGCCGTGGTCTCCTACAATGAGCAGTTCTTC. Translated, it gives CASSSRLAGGAVVSYNEQFF.

This sequence joins TRBV25-1 and TRBJ2-7; perhaps D is TRBD1 or TRBD2 (5 bases each). The CDR3 sequence is 13 residues long. Trimming took off 5 bases at V and 7 bases at J, with 15 bases between the two ends. The germline V gene has CDR1 MGHDK and CDR2 SYGVNS. This chain's CDR3 is CASSLFGAVEQYF. The CDR3, as DNA: TGTGCCAGCAGTCTCTTCGGGGCGGTAGAGCAGTACTTC.

V usage is TRBV7-9 and J usage is TRBJ1-2; the D gene is possibly TRBD1 (5 bases). CDR3 length: 14 amino acids. V dropped 3 bases and J dropped 4 bases, with 12 bases sitting between them. Germline V lookup: CDR1 SEHNR, CDR2 FQNEAQ (reference sequence). CDR3 residues: CASSFAGTGYGYTF. CDR3 bases: TGTGCCAGCAGCTTTGCGGGCACAGGCTATGGCTACACCTTC.

V and J are TRBV6-5 and TRBJ2-2, with TRBD2 matching 12 bases. Germline V gives CDR1 MNHEY, CDR2 SVGAGI. The CDR3 is made up of 15 amino acids. V was clipped by 5 bases and J by 6 bases; unmatched bases: 4. CDR3: CASSPSGRAAGELFF. Written as DNA, the CDR3 is TGTGCCAGCAGTCCTAGCGGGAGGGCAGCCGGGGAGCTGTTTTTT.